This passage covers 2 T cell receptor beta chains from one sample sequenced in a study of human T cells and chemical hapten exposure. The time point denotes: patch test 2, 6 weeks after DPC sensitization. The sample's treatment: therapeutic diphenylcyclopropenone sensitization with weekly scalp DPC. TCRdb re-analysed the RACE reads in MiXCR, keeping a single row per CDR3 protein. The data show about 69,000 distinct CDR3 sequences, 10% seen once. The source material was whole blood, sampled in connection with sensitization to the hapten diphenylcyclopropenone (DPC). The source of these receptors is a woman aged 45-65 years with alopecia areata. Some clones in this sample may be carry-over from other donors' samples.

This clonotype was seen a handful of times. The chain is built from TRBV7-8 and TRBJ1-5; D possibly corresponds to TRBD1 (5 bases). V was shortened by 5 bases and J by 2 bases, with 16 bases between the two germline ends. CDR1 is SGHVS, CDR2 FQNEAQ, per germline. The CDR3 loop spans 16 amino acids. The CDR3 coding sequence is TGTGCCAGCAGCCCGGGACGAGTTCCGGGCAATCAGCCCCAGCATTTT. Amino acid sequence: CASSPGRVPGNQPQHF.

This clonotype was observed a few times. V is TRBV20-1 and J is TRBJ2-3, with a weak D call TRBD2 (6 bases). This CDR3 contains 13 residues. V was pared by 8 bases and J by 3 bases, with 15 bases between. Germline V gene data show CDR1 as DFQATT and CDR2 as SNEGSKA (reference sequence). CDR3 residues: CSTAGAGTDTQYF. CDR3 sequence (DNA): TGCAGTACCGCTGGCGCGGGAACAGATACGCAGTATTTT.